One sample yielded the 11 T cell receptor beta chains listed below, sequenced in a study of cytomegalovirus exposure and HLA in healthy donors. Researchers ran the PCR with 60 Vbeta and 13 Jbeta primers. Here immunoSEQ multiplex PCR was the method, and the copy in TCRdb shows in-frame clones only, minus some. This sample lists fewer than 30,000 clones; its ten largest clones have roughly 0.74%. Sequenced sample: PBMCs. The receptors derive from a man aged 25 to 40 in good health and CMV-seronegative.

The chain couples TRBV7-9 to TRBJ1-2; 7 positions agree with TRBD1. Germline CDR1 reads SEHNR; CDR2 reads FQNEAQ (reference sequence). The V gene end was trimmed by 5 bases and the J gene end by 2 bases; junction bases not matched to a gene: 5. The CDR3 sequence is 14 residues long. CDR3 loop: CASSLVGQNYGYTF. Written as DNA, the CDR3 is TGTGCCAGCAGCCTCGTGGGACAGAACTATGGCTACACCTTC.

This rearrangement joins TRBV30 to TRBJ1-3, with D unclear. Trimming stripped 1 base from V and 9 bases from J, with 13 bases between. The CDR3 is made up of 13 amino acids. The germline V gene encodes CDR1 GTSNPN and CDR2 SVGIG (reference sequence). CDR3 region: CAWSAQRLGTIYF. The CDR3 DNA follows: TGTGCCTGGAGTGCCCAACGTCTAGGCACCATATATTTT.

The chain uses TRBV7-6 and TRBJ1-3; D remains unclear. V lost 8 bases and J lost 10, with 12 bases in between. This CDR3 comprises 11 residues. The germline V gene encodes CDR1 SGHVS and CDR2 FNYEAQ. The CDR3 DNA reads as TGTGCCAGCCAGGAGGTAGCAACCATATATTTT. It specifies CASQEVATIYF.

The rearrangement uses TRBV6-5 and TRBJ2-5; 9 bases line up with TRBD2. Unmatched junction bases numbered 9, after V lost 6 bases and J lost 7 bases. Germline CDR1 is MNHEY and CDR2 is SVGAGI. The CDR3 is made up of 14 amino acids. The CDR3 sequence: CASSGLAGRRTQYF. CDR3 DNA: TGTGCCAGCAGCGGGCTAGCGGGAAGGCGGACCCAGTACTTC.

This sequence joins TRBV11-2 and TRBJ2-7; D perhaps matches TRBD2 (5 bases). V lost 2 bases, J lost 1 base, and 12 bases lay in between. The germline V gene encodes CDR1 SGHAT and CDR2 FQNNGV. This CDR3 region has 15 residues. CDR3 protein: CASSLIRTLSYEQYF. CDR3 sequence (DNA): TGTGCCAGCAGCTTAATCCGGACTCTTTCCTACGAGCAGTACTTC.

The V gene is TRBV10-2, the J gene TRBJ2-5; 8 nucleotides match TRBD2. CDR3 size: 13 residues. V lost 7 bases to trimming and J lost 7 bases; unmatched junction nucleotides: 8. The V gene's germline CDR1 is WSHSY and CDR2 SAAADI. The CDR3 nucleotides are TGCGCCAGCACCTCGGGGGGGGTTGGGACCCAGTACTTC. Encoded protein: CASTSGGVGTQYF.

The CDR3 protein is CASSITLAGETQYF. The CDR3 DNA is TGTGCCAGTAGTATTACACTAGCGGGGGAGACCCAGTACTTC. This chain uses TRBV19 with TRBJ2-5; TRBD2 matches at 10 bases. The CDR3 loop spans 14 amino acids. V was pared by 3 bases and J by 5 bases, with 3 bases of the junction left unmatched. Germline V gene lookup returns CDR1 LNHDA and CDR2 SQIVND (reference sequence).

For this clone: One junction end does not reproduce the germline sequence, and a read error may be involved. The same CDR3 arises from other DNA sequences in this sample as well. The CDR3 region is CSVDGGQGAIGELFF. The CDR3 DNA sequence: TGCAGCGTTGATGGTGGGCAGGGGGCGATCGGGGAGCTGTTCTTT. J is TRBJ2-2 and V is TRBV29-1, with 8 bases lining up with TRBD1. The CDR3 is 15 amino acids. CDR1 and CDR2 from the germline V gene are SQVTM and ANQGSEA.

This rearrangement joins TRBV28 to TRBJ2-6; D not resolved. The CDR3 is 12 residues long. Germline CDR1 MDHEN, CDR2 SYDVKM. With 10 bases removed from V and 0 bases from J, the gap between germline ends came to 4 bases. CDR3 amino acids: CATGSGANVLTF. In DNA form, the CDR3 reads TGTGCCACCGGCTCTGGGGCCAACGTCCTGACTTTC.

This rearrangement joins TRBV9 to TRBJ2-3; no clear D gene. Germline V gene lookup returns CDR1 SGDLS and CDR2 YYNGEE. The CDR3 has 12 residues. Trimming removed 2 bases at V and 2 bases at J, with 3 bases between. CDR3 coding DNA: TGTGCCAGCAGCGTCTCCACAGATACGCAGTATTTT. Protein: CASSVSTDTQYF.

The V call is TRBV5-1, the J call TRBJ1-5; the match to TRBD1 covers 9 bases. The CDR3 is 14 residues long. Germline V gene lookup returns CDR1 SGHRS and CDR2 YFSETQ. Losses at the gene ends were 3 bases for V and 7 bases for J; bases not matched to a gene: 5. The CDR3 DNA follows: TGCGCCAGCAGCTCAGGGGACAGGGACCAGCCCCAGCATTTT. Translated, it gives CASSSGDRDQPQHF.